The T cell receptor (beta chain) described here comes from a study of blood T cell repertoires in COVID-19. Trimming stripped 0 bases from V and 4 bases from J, with 7 bases between. CDR3 length: 13 residues. Germline loops: CDR1 ENHRY, CDR2 SYGVKD. As handled by the study authors: The authors estimated nucleated cell counts from reference gene primer amplification. This table comes from immunoSEQ multiplex PCR, and its TCRdb copy is limited to in-frame clones, with some not included. Clone size and V and J calls were adopted from that table, with D and trimming inferred from the DNA. The sample comprises roughly 200,000 clones, about 85% of which are singletons, and over 9.5% rests with the top ten.

The genes are TRBV10-3 and TRBJ2-7, with D unclear. Specimen: peripheral blood. The receptor was isolated from a woman between 18 and 29 years old who had recovered from COVID-19. CDR3 sequence: CAISESVSYEQYF. The CDR3 DNA follows: TGTGCCATCAGTGAGTCTGTGAGTTACGAGCAGTACTTC.